The clone carrying this T cell receptor beta chain has ten or more counts. TCRdb re-called the RT-PCR reads with MiXCR, one entry per CDR3 protein. Seen here are about 230,000 distinct CDR3 sequences, roughly 15% observed once, and the top ten hold more than 9%. The CDR3 sequence is 14 residues long. Between the trimmed V and J ends, which lost 2 bases and 2 bases, there was a span of 11 bases. The V gene's germline CDR1 is SGHRS and CDR2 YFSETQ. These data come from a study of patients and donors after allogeneic stem cell transplantation. This receptor was obtained from a human donor who was either an allogeneic HSCT recipient or a stem cell or donor lymphocyte infusion donor (not recorded which). It is not recorded whose cells these are; they may come from a transplant donor. The chain has TRBV5-1 and TRBJ2-7; D is undetermined. The sample comprised blood, either unsorted or a sorted T cell fraction (not recorded which). The CDR3, as DNA: TGCGCCAGCAGCTTAGGCTTACCACCCTACGAGCAGTACTTC. Translation gives CASSLGLPPYEQYF.